This entry concerns a single T cell receptor beta chain. The sample comes from a study of molecular identifiers for immune sequencing clone quantification. TCRdb reanalysed the PCR reads using MiXCR and keeps one entry per CDR3 protein. The sample carries about 510,000 distinct CDR3 sequences, under 30% recorded once. CDR3 length: 16 residues. V was clipped by 4 bases and J by 8 bases, with 20 bases between them. Germline-derived CDR1 and CDR2 are SEHNR and FQNEAQ (reference sequence). The gene calls are TRBV7-9 and TRBJ1-4; D is possibly TRBD1 (5 bases). The sequence was obtained from a human donor in good health. Some libraries in this study had Jurkat cell RNA spiked in. Material for sequencing was naive CD8+ T cells from blood, with Jurkat cell RNA spiked in. Subset indicated: FACS-sorted CD8+CD4-CCR7+CD45RA+ naive T cells. The CDR3 bases are TGTGCCAGCAGCTCATCCTCTGTGCTGGGGGTGGAAAAACTGTTTTTT. Protein product: CASSSSSVLGVEKLFF.